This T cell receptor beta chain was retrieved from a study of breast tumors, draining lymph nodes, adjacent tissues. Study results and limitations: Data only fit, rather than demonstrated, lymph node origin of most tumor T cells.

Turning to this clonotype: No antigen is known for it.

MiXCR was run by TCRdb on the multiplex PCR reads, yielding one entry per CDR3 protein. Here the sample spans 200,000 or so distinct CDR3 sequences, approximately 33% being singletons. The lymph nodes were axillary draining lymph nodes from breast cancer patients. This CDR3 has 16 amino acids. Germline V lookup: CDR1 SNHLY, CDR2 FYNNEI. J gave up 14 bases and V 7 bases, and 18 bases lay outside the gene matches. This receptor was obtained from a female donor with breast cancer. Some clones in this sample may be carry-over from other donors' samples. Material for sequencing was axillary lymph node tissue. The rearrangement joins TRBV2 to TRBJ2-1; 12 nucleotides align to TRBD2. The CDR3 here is CASTAGTSGYPPPEFF. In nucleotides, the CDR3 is TGTGCCAGCACCGCCGGGACTAGCGGGTACCCACCCCCGGAGTTCTTC.